This T cell receptor (beta chain) was retrieved from a study of regulatory T cells in long-lasting Graves disease. The CDR3 extends over 15 amino acids. Germline CDR1 is MNHEY and CDR2 is SVGEGT. Trimming removed 5 bases from V and 6 bases from J; junction bases left unmatched: 12. Construction of TCR beta libraries relied on iRepertoire HTBI primers and on Arm-PCR targeting CDR3 regions. TCRdb re-called the multiplex PCR reads through MiXCR, storing one row per CDR3 protein. The sample has approximately 540,000 distinct CDR3 sequences, about 11% seen once; the top ten hold roughly 8.9%. Sample time point: newly diagnosed GD, antithyroid drugs for less than 3 months. From PBMCs, RNA was extracted and then used to make the TCR library. These data also formed part of another study, on T cells in Graves' hyperthyroidism and ophthalmopathy. From that study: Ophthalmopathy could be told apart from stable hyperthyroidism with a 13 V-J model.

The receptor was isolated from a woman under 40 with Graves disease. Sequences were derived from peripheral blood mononuclear cells (PBMCs), sampled at new diagnosis, from a patient treated with antithyroid drugs. The V gene is TRBV6-2 or TRBV6-3, the J gene TRBJ1-1; 7 nucleotides agree with TRBD1. CDR3 region: CASSPFSTGRAEAFF. The CDR3 nucleotides read TGTGCCAGCAGTCCCTTCTCGACAGGGAGGGCTGAAGCTTTCTTT.